This TCR beta chain appears in the sequencing data of a study of blood T cells in healthy people across ages. In this sample, this clonotype turned up a few times. Its antigen is not identified. CDR1 SGHDN and CDR2 FVKESK come from the germline V gene. CDR3 length: 15 residues. J gave up 4 bases and V 4 bases, and 5 bases lay outside the gene matches. The study's findings and limits: The long-lived group displayed more naive CD4+ cells, plus higher diversity, than the aged donors did.

Every sample yielded at least 6.5 million isolated PBMCs. Combining a sample-barcoded 5' primer with a J-beta primer mix, a second PCR ran for about 6 to 12 cycles. Using its own MiXCR run on the 5' RACE reads, TCRdb lists one record per CDR3 protein. The sample includes over 600,000 distinct CDR3 sequences, under 25% of them seen just once. The genes are TRBV14 and TRBJ2-2, with TRBD2 identical over 8 bases. The TCR sequence derives from a man in his 70s in good health. Input material: blood. CDR3 nucleotide sequence: TGTGCCAGCAGCCGAGCGGGAGTTGCCACCGGGGAGCTGTTTTTT. Its protein is CASSRAGVATGELFF.